The present T cell receptor beta chain was sequenced within a study of shared clonotypes between healthy human individuals. A note on this clone: The antigen is undetermined.

Study observations and caveats: Lower generation probabilities were found for non-shared clonotypes than for those shared by all four donors.

Sequencing was performed with immunoSEQ multiplex PCR; in TCRdb, only in-frame clones are kept and a portion is missing. This sample has roughly 700,000 clones, with around two thirds found just once. Germline assignment: CDR1 MDHEN and CDR2 SYDVKM. The CDR3 consists of 15 residues. The V end lost 7 bases, the J end lost 8 bases, and 20 bases lay between the germline ends. Donation came from healthy HIV-negative adults that had no recent acute infections or vaccinations. The chain recombines TRBV28 with TRBJ1-4; possibly TRBD1 for D (5 bases). Sample: memory CD4+ T cells sorted from blood. This sample's subset: CD45RA-negative fraction. This TCR derives from a woman aged 25 to 39 in good health. CDR3: CASTSWDLSREKLFF. CDR3 sequence (DNA): TGTGCCAGCACCTCTTGGGACCTAAGTCGAGAAAAACTGTTTTTT.